This paragraph covers one T cell receptor (beta chain) sequence. Its antigen specificity is not known. Qualities for individual bases were not recorded, and no much larger clone is one base off. This sample stems from a study of T cell responses to AZD1222 COVID-19 vaccine (dated by TCRdb to about 2021). With regard to the full study: TCR sequencing was performed for 233 trial participants, of whom some 200 were given two doses of AZD1222 and around 25 were given two doses of MenACWY control vaccine. Trial participants were enrolled by age into 18-55, 56-69 and 70-plus year subgroups, with roughly 160, 29 and 62 TCR-sequenced participants respectively.

Sample time point, as interpreted from the label and publication: about 28 days (+/-7) after the second vaccine dose. AZD1222 recipients whose second dose came at about 4 weeks and those whose second dose came at about 12 weeks were combined into one group, since spike-specific TCR depth and breadth did not differ between the two schedules. The vaccinee samples were drawn from two UK trials, COV001 and COV002, one of which was a single-blind randomized controlled phase 2/3 trial testing AZD1222 (ChAdOx1 nCoV-19) in healthy adults. Trial participant PBMC samples were collected at day 0 and day 28 after the second dose for TCRbeta chain sequencing. Results the study describes overall, beyond this receptor: Because no day 14 peak-response samples were available, repertoires were characterized only after the peak T cell response. In the small 56-69-year group, the increase in depth fell short of significance, most likely because of low power. CD4 TCRs associated with the vaccine covered the entire spike protein, and the dominant responses were in regions 160-218 and 743-854. Most participants were white British and females outnumbered males, and the authors suggested that clonal diversity may have been underestimated. Conclusions about previously exposed vaccinees are limited because only six or seven AZD1222 recipients were SARS-CoV-2 seropositive at baseline. Nearly half of unique spike-specific TCRs reportedly recognized epitopes outside regions mutated in the B.1.351 and B.1.1.7 variants. A significant rise in spike-specific TCR breadth and depth was observed after two AZD1222 doses relative to day 0 and relative to MenACWY recipients.

The CDR3 regions of human TCRbeta chains were subjected to immunosequencing. In the paper's pipeline: TCRs in the repertoires were compared against a reference library of SARS-CoV-2-specific TCRs that had been generated with the MIRA antigen-specificity platform. Breadth meant the fraction of unique TCRs that were SARS-CoV-2-associated, whereas depth meant the fraction of total T cells that were SARS-CoV-2-associated. Each spike-specific TCR was assigned to its reactive spike region and to a CD4 or CD8 class using the MIRA data. Log10-transformed breadth and depth values were compared by one-way ANOVA with Sidak's multiple comparisons tests. Held by TCRdb, this immuneACCESS table contains in-frame sequences only and omits some clones. Under half of the omission traces to an unresolved V gene where checked; the cause of the rest is unknown. The DNA gave D and trimming, while V, J and clone size come from that table. The sample table contains approximately 170,000 clones; only one count was recorded for under 95% of them. The top ten hold approximately 5.5% of the sample.

The clonotype comes from an adult who received the AZD1222 COVID-19 vaccine. Sample: peripheral blood, taken 28 days after the second AZD1222 dose.

The nucleotides are TGCGCCAGCAGCCAAGTTGGACGGAATCAGCCCCAGCATTTT. Protein translation: CASSQVGRNQPQHF. The chain joins TRBV4-1 to TRBJ1-5; no D gene can be assigned with confidence. V loses 1 base of germline sequence and J loses 4 bases, and the interval between the two ends is 8 bases. CDR1 and CDR2 (MGHRA, YSYEKL) derive from the germline V gene. From the cysteine up to the phenylalanine, the CDR3 has a length of 14 residues. Just CDR3 DNA is preserved here, 42 bases in frame from base 1.